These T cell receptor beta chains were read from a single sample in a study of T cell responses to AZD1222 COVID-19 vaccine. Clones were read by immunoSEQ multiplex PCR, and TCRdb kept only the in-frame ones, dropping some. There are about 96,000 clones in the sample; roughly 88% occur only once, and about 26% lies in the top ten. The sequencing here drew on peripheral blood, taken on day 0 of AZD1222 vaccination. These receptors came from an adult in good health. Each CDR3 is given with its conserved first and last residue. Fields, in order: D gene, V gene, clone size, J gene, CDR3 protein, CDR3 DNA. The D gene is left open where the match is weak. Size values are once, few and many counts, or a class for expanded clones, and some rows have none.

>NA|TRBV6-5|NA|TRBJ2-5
CASSVHRVEGETQYF
TGTGCCAGCAGCGTTCACAGGGTGGAGGGAGAGACCCAGTACTTC
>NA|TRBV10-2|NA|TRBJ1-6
CASSEQGYNSPLHF
TGCGCCAGCAGTGAGCAGGGTTATAATTCACCCCTCCACTTT
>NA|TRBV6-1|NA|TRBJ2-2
CASSLDFLNTGELFF
TGTGCCAGCAGTTTGGACTTTCTGAACACCGGGGAGCTGTTTTTT
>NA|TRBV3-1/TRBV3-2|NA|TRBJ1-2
CASSQDPRQTDGYTF
TGTGCCAGCAGCCAAGACCCCAGGCAGACCGATGGCTACACCTTC
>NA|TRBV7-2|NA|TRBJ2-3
CASSLEVARTDTQYF
TGTGCCAGCAGCTTAGAAGTAGCGCGCACAGATACGCAGTATTTT
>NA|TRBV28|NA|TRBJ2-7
CASSREPGRSYEQYF
TGTGCCAGCAGCCGAGAACCGGGTCGTTCCTACGAGCAGTACTTC
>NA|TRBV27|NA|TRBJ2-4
CASSPSGLAKNIQYF
TGTGCCAGCAGTCCCTCGGGCTTAGCCAAAAACATTCAGTACTTC
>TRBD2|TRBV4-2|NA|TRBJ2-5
CASSQGGRETQYF
TGTGCCAGCAGTCAGGGAGGGCGAGAGACCCAGTACTTC
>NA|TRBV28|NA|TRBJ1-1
CASRTKVANTEAFF
TGTGCCAGCAGGACGAAGGTCGCGAACACTGAAGCTTTCTTT
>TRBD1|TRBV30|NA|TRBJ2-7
CAWRRQGAYEQYF
TGTGCCTGGAGGAGACAGGGGGCTTACGAGCAGTACTTC
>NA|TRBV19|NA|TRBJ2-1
CASSQGASSYNEQFF
TGTGCCAGTAGTCAAGGGGCGAGCTCCTACAATGAGCAGTTCTTC
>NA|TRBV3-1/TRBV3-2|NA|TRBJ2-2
CASSQDLVTGELFF
TGTGCCAGCAGCCAAGATCTCGTAACCGGGGAGCTGTTTTTT
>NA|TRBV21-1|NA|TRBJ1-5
CASSIRARNYWRGQPQHF
TGTGCCAGCAGCATACGAGCCCGAAATTATTGGAGAGGTCAGCCCCAGCATTTT
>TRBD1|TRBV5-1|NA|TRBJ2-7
CASSTDPGQGHEQYF
TGCGCCAGCAGCACCGACCCGGGACAGGGGCACGAGCAGTACTTC
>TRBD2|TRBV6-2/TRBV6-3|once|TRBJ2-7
CASSYSLFREGTYEQYF
TGTGCCAGCAGTTACTCCCTTTTTCGGGAGGGGACCTACGAGCAGTACTTC
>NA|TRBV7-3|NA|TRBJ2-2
CASSASNTGELFF
TGTGCCAGCAGCGCCAGTAACACCGGGGAGCTGTTTTTT
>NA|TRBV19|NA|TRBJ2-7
CASSIGGTNYEQYF
TGTGCCAGTAGTATAGGAGGGACAAACTACGAGCAGTACTTC
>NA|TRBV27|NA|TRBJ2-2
CASSTLGAGLPGELFF
TGTGCCAGCAGTACTCTGGGAGCTGGTTTGCCCGGGGAGCTGTTTTTT
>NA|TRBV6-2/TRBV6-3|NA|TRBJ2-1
CASSYSIVGYNEQFF
TGTGCCAGCAGTTACTCCATCGTTGGTTACAATGAGCAGTTCTTC
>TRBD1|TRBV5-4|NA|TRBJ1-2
CASTRGSPLIANYGYTF
TGTGCCAGCACCAGGGGGTCTCCCCTAATAGCTAACTATGGCTACACCTTC
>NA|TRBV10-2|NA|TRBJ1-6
CASSQGLHSYNSPLHF
TGCGCCAGCAGTCAGGGACTGCACTCCTATAATTCACCCCTCCACTTT
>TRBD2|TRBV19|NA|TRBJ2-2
CASSIESGRDTGELFF
TGTGCCAGTAGTATCGAAAGCGGGAGGGACACCGGGGAGCTGTTTTTT
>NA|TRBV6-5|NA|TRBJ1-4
CASSYGSPNEKLFF
TGTGCCAGCAGTTACGGGAGTCCGAATGAAAAACTGTTTTTT
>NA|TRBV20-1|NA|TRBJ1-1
CSASLLNTEAFF
TGCAGTGCTAGTCTCCTGAACACTGAAGCTTTCTTT
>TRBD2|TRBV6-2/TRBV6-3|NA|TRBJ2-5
CASSYSGTSGRASETQYF
TGTGCCAGCAGTTACTCCGGGACTAGCGGGAGGGCCTCAGAGACCCAGTACTTC
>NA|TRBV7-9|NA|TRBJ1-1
CASSSGGLEAFF
TGTGCCAGCAGCTCGGGAGGTTTGGAAGCTTTCTTT
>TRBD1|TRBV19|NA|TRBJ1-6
CASAAGTGYNSPLHF
TGTGCCAGTGCTGCCGGGACAGGGTATAATTCACCCCTCCACTTT
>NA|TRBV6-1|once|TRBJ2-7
CASSSTREQYF
TGTGCCAGCAGTTCGACTCGGGAGCAGTACTTC
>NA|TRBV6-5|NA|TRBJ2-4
CASSWEAKNIQYF
TGTGCCAGCAGTTGGGAAGCCAAAAACATTCAGTACTTC
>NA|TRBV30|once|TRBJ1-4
CAWRRDTKKLFF
TGTGCCTGGAGACGGGACACCAAAAAACTGTTTTTT
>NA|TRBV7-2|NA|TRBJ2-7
CASTYRVDTYEQYF
TGTGCCAGCACCTACAGGGTTGATACCTACGAGCAGTACTTC
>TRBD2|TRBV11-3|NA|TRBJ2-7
CASSVPLAGGSYEQYF
TGTGCCAGCAGCGTCCCCCTAGCGGGAGGATCCTACGAGCAGTACTTC
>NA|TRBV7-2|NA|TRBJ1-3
CASSLGPSGNTIYF
TGTGCCAGCAGCTTAGGGCCCTCTGGAAACACCATATATTTT
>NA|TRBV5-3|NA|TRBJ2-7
CARSLEEPGESYEQYF
TGTGCCAGAAGCTTGGAGGAGCCAGGGGAATCCTACGAGCAGTACTTC
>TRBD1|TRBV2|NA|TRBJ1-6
CASRGGTGVRNSPLHF
TGTGCCAGCAGGGGGGGGACAGGGGTCCGGAATTCACCCCTCCACTTT
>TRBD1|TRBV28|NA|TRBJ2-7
CASSDRVVGQYF
TGTGCCAGCAGCGACAGGGTGGTCGGGCAGTACTTC
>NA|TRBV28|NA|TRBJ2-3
CASSGLWDTQYF
TGTGCCAGCAGTGGACTGTGGGATACGCAGTATTTT
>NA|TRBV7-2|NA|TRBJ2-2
CASSPGLRSGELFF
TGTGCCAGCAGCCCGGGGCTCCGGTCCGGGGAGCTGTTTTTT